This T cell receptor (beta chain) was identified during a study of radiotherapy plus CTLA-4 blockade in lung cancer. For the study at large: Disease control was present in more than 30% of patients, and objective responses in approximately 20%.

Profiled with immunoSEQ multiplex PCR; TCRdb holds only in-frame clones, not every one. This sample has fewer than 50,000 clones, with 70% to 90% found just once. Study observations and caveats: Expansion of tumor-derived TCR clones was observed in blood after radiotherapy plus ipilimumab. Early blood T cell clone dynamics reportedly forecast response best, with interferon-beta.

The CDR3 extends over 12 amino acids. CDR1 is SGHTA, CDR2 FQGNSA, per germline. Of note for this clone: Its antigen is currently unknown.

Chemo-refractory metastatic non-small-cell lung cancer patients underwent focal radiation alongside CTLA-4 blockade with ipilimumab. The TCR sequence derives from a human donor with non-small cell lung cancer whose response to radiotherapy plus ipilimumab could not be evaluated. Sequencing used peripheral blood, obtained from a patient treated with radiotherapy plus ipilimumab. The V call is TRBV7-2, the J call TRBJ2-5, with D uncertain. The DNA end is a closer match to TRBJ2-7, so the J assignment may be wrong. The CDR3 region is CASSSPPYEQYF. The CDR3 nucleotides read TGTGCCAGCAGCTCCCCCCCCTACGAGCAGTACTTC.